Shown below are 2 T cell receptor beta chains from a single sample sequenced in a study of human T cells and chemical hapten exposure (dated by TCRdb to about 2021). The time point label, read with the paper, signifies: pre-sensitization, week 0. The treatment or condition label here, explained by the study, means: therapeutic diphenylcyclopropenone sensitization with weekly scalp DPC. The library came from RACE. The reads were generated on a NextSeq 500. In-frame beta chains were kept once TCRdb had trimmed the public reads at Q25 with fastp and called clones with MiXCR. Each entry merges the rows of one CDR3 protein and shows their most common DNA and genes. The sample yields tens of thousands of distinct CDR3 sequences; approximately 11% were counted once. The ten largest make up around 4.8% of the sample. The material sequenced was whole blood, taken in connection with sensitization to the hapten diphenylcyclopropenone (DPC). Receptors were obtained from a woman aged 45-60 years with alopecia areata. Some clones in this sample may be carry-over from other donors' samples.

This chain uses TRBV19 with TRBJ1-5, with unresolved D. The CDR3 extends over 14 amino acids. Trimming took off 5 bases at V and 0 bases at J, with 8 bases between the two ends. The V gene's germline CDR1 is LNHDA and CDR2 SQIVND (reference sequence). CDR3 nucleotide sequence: TGTGCCAGTAGTGAAGGTCATAGCAATCAGCCCCAGCATTTT. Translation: CASSEGHSNQPQHF.

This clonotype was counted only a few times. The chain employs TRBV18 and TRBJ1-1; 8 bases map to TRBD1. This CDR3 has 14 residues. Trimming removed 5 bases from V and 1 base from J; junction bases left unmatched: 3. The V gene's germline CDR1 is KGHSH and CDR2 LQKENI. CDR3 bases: TGTGCCAGCTCATCGACAGGGGCGAACACTGAAGCTTTCTTT. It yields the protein CASSSTGANTEAFF.